This T cell receptor (beta chain) was profiled in a study of T-cell memory formation after mild COVID-19. Germline assignment: CDR1 SGHTA and CDR2 FQGTGA. CDR3 length: 15 residues. V lost 2 bases, J lost 2 bases, and 12 bases lay in between. TCRdb re-analysed the 5' RACE reads in MiXCR, keeping a single row per CDR3 protein. Of 350,000 to 450,000 distinct CDR3 sequences in the sample, approximately 14% were seen once. This chain uses TRBV7-3 with TRBJ1-1; maybe TRBD1 (5 bases). The sequence came from a man younger than 30 who had mild COVID-19 (a few samples of this study predate the infection). Cell type and time point are not known. Material for sequencing was PBMCs or a T cell subset sorted from them (not recorded which). The CDR3 region has the DNA TGTGCCAGCAGCTTAGGTCCAGGGATTAACACTGAAGCTTTCTTT. It yields the protein CASSLGPGINTEAFF. The whole variable domain, filled in from reference TRBV7-3 and TRBJ1-1, reads GAGVSQTPSNKVTEKGKYVELRCDPISGHTALYWYRQSLGQGPEFLIYFQGTGAADDSGLPNDRFFAVRPEGSVSTLKIQRTERGDSAVYLCASSLGPGINTEAFFGQGTRLTVV.